The sequence of this T cell receptor (beta chain) was determined in a study of shared clonotypes between healthy human individuals. Study-wide context: The donor group consisted of a couple of women and a few men, aged 18 to 49.

Only CD45RO-negative cells positively selected for CCR7 counted as naive CD8 cells, so terminally differentiated effector memory CD45RA+ cells were excluded. Clones were read by immunoSEQ multiplex PCR, and TCRdb kept only the in-frame ones, dropping some. This table has over 2,000,000 clones, approximately 92% appearing once. Germline assignment: CDR1 WSHSY and CDR2 SAAADI. The CDR3 runs to 14 residues. The V and J ends lost 4 bases and 5 bases, in that order; junction bases with no gene match: 7. This sequence was found in a man younger than 35 in good health. Some clones in this sample may be carry-over from other donors' samples. The chain has TRBV10-2 and TRBJ2-7, with 8 bases aligning to TRBD1. The sequencing input was naive CD8+ T cells from PBMCs. The CDR3 nucleotides read TGCGCCAGCAGTGCGGGCAGGGGGCCGAACGAGCAGTACTTC. Residues: CASSAGRGPNEQYF.